This T cell receptor beta chain emerged from a study of T cells in Graves' hyperthyroidism and ophthalmopathy. Study background: Initial diagnosis, before any treatment, was when peripheral blood was collected. The study, taken as a whole, reports: Blood shared most expanded thyroid clonotypes above 0.001.

The table lists this clonotype with a few counts. The antigen is undetermined. The V end lost 2 bases, the J end lost 10 bases, and 12 bases lay between the germline ends. The CDR3 has 13 residues. Germline-derived CDR1 and CDR2 are SGHVS and FNYEAQ. Patients with ophthalmopathy all had a Clinical Activity Score of at least 3, a NOSPECS grade of at least 4 and duration under 3 months. The study based diagnoses on clinical symptoms, serum thyroxine and TRAb, thyroid ultrasound and orbital computed tomography. RNA transcripts were the template for amplifying TCR beta CDR3 regions. RT-PCR in the first round (using the HTBI primer set) targeted the TCR CDR3. One entry per CDR3 protein, called by TCRdb with MiXCR from the multiplex PCR reads. The sample holds about 410,000 distinct CDR3 sequences, 14% to 15% seen once.

The sequencing sample was made of blood. The chain joins TRBV7-6 to TRBJ2-1, with D hard to call. This receptor was identified in a man aged 18 to 30 with Graves' ophthalmopathy. CDR3 bases: TGTGCCAGCAGCTTAACTTTAACCGAAGAGCAGTTCTTC. This sequence encodes CASSLTLTEEQFF.